These T cell receptor beta chains were read from a single sample in a study of vaccination and CD4 T cells after COVID-19. These receptors lack a known antigen. MiXCR was run by TCRdb on the PCR reads, yielding one entry per CDR3 protein. The sample consists of 15,000 to 20,000 distinct CDR3 sequences, 50% of them appearing once. Input material: CD4+ T cells from blood, cultured in vitro. Every receptor here comes from a human donor who had recovered from COVID-19. Each CDR3 is given with its conserved first and last residue. The D gene is left open where the match is weak. A clone size is listed for some rows: how often the clone was seen (once, few, many), or a class if it is expanded.

>TRBV2|15|few|TRBD2|TRBJ2-3
CASSGTSGSPDTQYF
TGTGCCAGCAGTGGGACTAGCGGGAGTCCAGATACGCAGTATTTT
>TRBV5-8|14|medium-sized|-|TRBJ1-1
CASSAKGLNTEAFF
TGTGCCAGCAGCGCCAAGGGGCTGAACACTGAAGCTTTCTTT
>TRBV12-3/TRBV12-4|15|-|-|TRBJ2-3
CASSLGRALTDTQYF
TGTGCCAGCAGTTTAGGCAGGGCCCTCACAGATACGCAGTATTTT
>TRBV7-2|12|-|-|TRBJ2-7
CASSSTSREQYF
TGTGCCAGCAGCTCTACTAGTCGAGAGCAGTACTTC
>TRBV5-1|12|-|-|TRBJ1-2
CASSLGNYGYTF
TGCGCCAGCAGCTTGGGCAACTATGGCTACACCTTC
>TRBV11-3|16|few|-|TRBJ1-5
CASSLDRGGRDQPQHF
TGTGCCAGCAGCTTAGATCGAGGGGGGAGGGATCAGCCCCAGCATTTT
>TRBV7-2|14|-|-|TRBJ1-2
CASSSSTGTYSYTF
TGTGCCAGCAGCTCTTCGACAGGAACCTATAGCTACACCTTC
>TRBV19|14|-|-|TRBJ1-5
CASSPGRTNQSQHF
TGTGCCAGTAGCCCCGGTAGAACTAATCAGTCCCAGCATTTT
>TRBV5-5|15|-|TRBD2|TRBJ2-1
CASRHSSGGNNEQFF
TGTGCCAGCAGACACTCTAGCGGGGGGAACAATGAGCAGTTCTTC
>TRBV12-3/TRBV12-4|12|few|TRBD1|TRBJ1-2
CASSGTGGRYTF
TGTGCCAGCAGTGGGACAGGGGGCCGCTACACCTTC
>TRBV19|13|-|-|TRBJ2-3
CAISERNTDTQYF
TGTGCCATTTCGGAGAGAAACACAGATACGCAGTATTTT
>TRBV19|14|-|TRBD1|TRBJ2-7
CASSHRRDRGEQYF
TGTGCCAGTAGCCATAGGAGGGACAGGGGAGAGCAGTACTTC
>TRBV11-2|13|few|-|TRBJ1-1
CASSSQPNTEAFF
TGTGCCAGCAGCTCTCAACCGAACACTGAAGCTTTCTTT
>TRBV12-3/TRBV12-4|13|-|-|TRBJ1-5
CASSFRQNQPQHF
TGTGCCAGCAGTTTCAGGCAGAATCAGCCCCAGCATTTT
>TRBV15|15|-|-|TRBJ2-2
CATSPRAAGTGELFF
TGTGCCACCAGCCCGCGGGCCGCGGGCACCGGGGAGCTGTTTTTT
>TRBV12-3/TRBV12-4|13|few|-|TRBJ1-5
CASSGGDGQPQHF
TGTGCCAGCAGCGGGGGGGACGGGCAGCCCCAGCATTTT
>TRBV5-1|16|-|TRBD1|TRBJ2-5
CASSQSQGPPQETQYF
TGCGCCAGCAGCCAATCACAGGGGCCCCCCCAAGAGACCCAGTACTTC
>TRBV7-2|13|once|TRBD1|TRBJ2-7
CASAYRDSYEQYF
TGTGCCAGCGCTTACAGGGACAGCTACGAGCAGTACTTC
>TRBV24-1|17|-|TRBD2|TRBJ2-1
CATSDRSAGDSYNEQFF
TGTGCCACCAGTGATCGTTCAGCGGGAGATTCTTATAATGAGCAGTTCTTC
>TRBV7-9|16|-|TRBD2|TRBJ2-1
CASSWTSGSPHNEQFF
TGTGCCAGCAGCTGGACTAGCGGGAGTCCCCACAATGAGCAGTTCTTC
>TRBV29-1|12|-|-|TRBJ1-3
CSVGHSGNTIYF
TGCAGCGTTGGACACTCTGGAAACACCATATATTTT
>TRBV20-1|16|few|-|TRBJ1-2
CSAPLLGMGVNYGYTF
TGCAGTGCTCCATTACTGGGGATGGGAGTTAACTATGGCTACACCTTC
>TRBV10-3|14|-|-|TRBJ2-1
CAIKYSDIYNEQFF
TGTGCCATCAAATACTCCGACATTTACAATGAGCAGTTCTTC
>TRBV7-6|14|-|-|TRBJ1-1
CASSLGAGDTEAFF
TGTGCCAGCAGCTTAGGGGCAGGGGACACTGAAGCTTTCTTT
>TRBV20-1|14|-|TRBD2|TRBJ2-5
CSARLGGLQETQYF
TGCAGTGCTAGATTGGGAGGGCTCCAAGAGACCCAGTACTTC
>TRBV24-1|16|-|TRBD1|TRBJ2-1
CATSDCRGTGLCQQFF
TGTGCCACCAGTGATTGCAGAGGGACAGGGTTGTGTCAGCAGTTCTTC
>TRBV6-1|15|-|-|TRBJ1-5
CASSELRGHNQPQHF
TGTGCCAGCAGTGAATTACGGGGTCACAATCAGCCCCAGCATTTT
>TRBV6-2/TRBV6-3|15|-|-|TRBJ1-6
CASSYLEGDNSPLHF
TGTGCCAGCAGTTACCTCGAAGGGGATAATTCACCCCTCCACTTT
>TRBV24-1|15|few|TRBD2|TRBJ2-3
CATSDFGLAGDTQYF
TGTGCCACCAGTGACTTCGGACTAGCCGGAGATACGCAGTATTTT
>TRBV20-1|16|few|TRBD2|TRBJ2-3
CSAQIPLAAPPNTQYF
TGCAGTGCTCAAATCCCTCTAGCGGCCCCCCCGAATACGCAGTATTTT
>TRBV6-2/TRBV6-3|16|-|-|TRBJ1-1
CASSSLPGRRNTEAFF
TGTGCCAGCAGTTCCCTTCCGGGACGCCGGAACACTGAAGCTTTCTTT
>TRBV10-1|14|few|TRBD1|TRBJ1-1
CASSDGTVNTEAFF
TGCGCCAGCAGTGACGGGACAGTGAACACTGAAGCTTTCTTT
>TRBV19|14|-|-|TRBJ2-7
CASEDRSSSYEQYF
TGTGCCAGTGAAGACAGGTCGAGCTCCTACGAGCAGTACTTC
>TRBV7-2|16|-|-|TRBJ2-2
CASSPPRGVVTGELFF
TGTGCCAGCAGCCCCCCGCGCGGGGTGGTCACCGGGGAGCTGTTTTTT
>TRBV7-9|11|few|-|TRBJ1-2
CASSEGGGYTF
TGTGCCAGCAGCGAGGGGGGAGGCTACACCTTC
>TRBV5-1|18|-|-|TRBJ1-1
CASSSSGPAVLMNTEAFF
TGCGCCAGCAGCTCCTCTGGTCCGGCGGTACTCATGAACACTGAAGCTTTCTTT
>TRBV7-6|11|-|-|TRBJ2-3
CASSPGTEQYF
TGTGCCAGCAGCCCCGGTACAGAGCAGTATTTT
>TRBV6-2/TRBV6-3|14|-|TRBD1|TRBJ1-2
CASSLDRGPYGYTF
TGTGCCAGCAGTTTGGACAGGGGGCCGTATGGCTACACCTTC
>TRBV5-5|16|few|TRBD2|TRBJ2-5
CASSHSSGRAQETQYF
TGTGCCAGCAGCCACAGTAGCGGGAGAGCCCAAGAGACCCAGTACTTC
>TRBV7-2|13|-|-|TRBJ1-1
CASRRELNTEAFF
TGTGCCAGCAGACGAGAGCTGAACACTGAAGCTTTCTTT
>TRBV21-1|13|-|-|TRBJ2-7
CASSGTGTYEQYF
TGTGCCAGCAGTGGGACCGGTACCTACGAGCAGTACTTC
>TRBV5-1|19|-|-|TRBJ2-2
CASSLRTRGTGIATGELFF
TGCGCCAGCAGCTTGCGCACACGGGGAACCGGGATCGCGACCGGGGAGCTGTTTTTT
>TRBV9|13|-|-|TRBJ1-5
CASSVGGKAPQHF
TGTGCCAGCAGCGTAGGGGGGAAGGCACCCCAGCATTTT
>TRBV6-1|15|-|TRBD1|TRBJ2-2
CASRRDRGWAGELFF
TGTGCCAGCAGGAGGGACAGGGGGTGGGCCGGGGAGCTGTTTTTT
>TRBV20-1|13|few|-|TRBJ1-5
CSARTGPNQPQHF
TGCAGTGCTAGGACAGGACCCAATCAGCCCCAGCATTTT
>TRBV20-1|15|few|TRBD2|TRBJ2-7
CSARTFGGGSYEQYF
TGCAGTGCAAGAACCTTTGGGGGGGGTTCCTACGAGCAGTACTTC
>TRBV4-1|16|-|-|TRBJ1-1
CASRKAGLQQNTEAFF
TGCGCCAGCCGAAAGGCAGGGCTCCAGCAGAACACTGAAGCTTTCTTT
>TRBV5-4|14|few|-|TRBJ1-1
CASSRGQQNTEAFF
TGTGCCAGCAGCAGGGGTCAGCAGAACACTGAAGCTTTCTTT
>TRBV5-1|13|-|-|TRBJ2-1
CASSLEGNNEQFF
TGCGCCAGCAGCTTGGAGGGTAACAATGAGCAGTTCTTC
>TRBV7-2|16|once|-|TRBJ2-1
CASSFSSARGGNEQFF
TGTGCCAGCAGCTTTTCGTCCGCCCGAGGGGGCAATGAGCAGTTCTTC
>TRBV20-1|13|once|TRBD1|TRBJ2-7
CSARQGARYEQYF
TGCAGTGCTAGACAGGGGGCGCGATACGAGCAGTACTTC
>TRBV2|15|-|TRBD2|TRBJ2-7
CASSQALAGAYEQYF
TGTGCCAGCAGCCAAGCCCTAGCGGGGGCTTACGAGCAGTACTTC
>TRBV24-1|14|-|-|TRBJ2-3
CATSAGYPTDTQYF
TGTGCCACCAGTGCTGGGTACCCCACAGATACGCAGTATTTT
>TRBV29-1|11|-|-|TRBJ2-3
CSYRVTDTQYF
TGCAGCTACCGGGTTACAGATACGCAGTATTTT